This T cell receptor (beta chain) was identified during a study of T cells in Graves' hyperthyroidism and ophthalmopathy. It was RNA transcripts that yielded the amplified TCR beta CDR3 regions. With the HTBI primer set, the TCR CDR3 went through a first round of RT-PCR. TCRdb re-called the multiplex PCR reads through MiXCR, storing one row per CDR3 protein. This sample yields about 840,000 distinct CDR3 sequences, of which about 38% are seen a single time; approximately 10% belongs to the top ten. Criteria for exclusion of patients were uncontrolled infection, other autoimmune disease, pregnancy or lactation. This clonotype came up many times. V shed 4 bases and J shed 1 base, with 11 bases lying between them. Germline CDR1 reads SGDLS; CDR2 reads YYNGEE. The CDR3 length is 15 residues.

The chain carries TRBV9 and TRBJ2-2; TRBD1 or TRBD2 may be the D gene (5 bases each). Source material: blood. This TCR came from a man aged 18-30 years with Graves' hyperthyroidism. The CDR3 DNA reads TGTGCCAGCAGCTTACGGGACGGGAACACCGGGGAGCTGTTTTTT. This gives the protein CASSLRDGNTGELFF.